This entry is about one T cell receptor (beta chain). TCRdb itself ran the 5' RACE reads through MiXCR, one entry per CDR3 protein. The table shows about 580,000 distinct CDR3 sequences, with around 16% occurring only once. This specimen comes from a study of T cells after yellow fever vaccination. This CDR3 has 14 amino acids. V dropped 2 bases and J dropped 3 bases, with 12 bases sitting between them. The germline V gene encodes CDR1 SGHRS and CDR2 YFSETQ. This clonotype was obtained from a man aged 18 to 30 who received the YFV17D yellow fever vaccine. Sequenced here: PBMCs, sampled around 5 days after the first yellow fever vaccination. This chain joins TRBV5-1 and TRBJ2-7, with TRBD2 as a possible D gene (6 bases). The CDR3 is CASSLGGGVYEQYV. The CDR3 nucleotides are TGCGCCAGCAGCTTAGGCGGAGGGGTCTACGAGCAGTACGTC.